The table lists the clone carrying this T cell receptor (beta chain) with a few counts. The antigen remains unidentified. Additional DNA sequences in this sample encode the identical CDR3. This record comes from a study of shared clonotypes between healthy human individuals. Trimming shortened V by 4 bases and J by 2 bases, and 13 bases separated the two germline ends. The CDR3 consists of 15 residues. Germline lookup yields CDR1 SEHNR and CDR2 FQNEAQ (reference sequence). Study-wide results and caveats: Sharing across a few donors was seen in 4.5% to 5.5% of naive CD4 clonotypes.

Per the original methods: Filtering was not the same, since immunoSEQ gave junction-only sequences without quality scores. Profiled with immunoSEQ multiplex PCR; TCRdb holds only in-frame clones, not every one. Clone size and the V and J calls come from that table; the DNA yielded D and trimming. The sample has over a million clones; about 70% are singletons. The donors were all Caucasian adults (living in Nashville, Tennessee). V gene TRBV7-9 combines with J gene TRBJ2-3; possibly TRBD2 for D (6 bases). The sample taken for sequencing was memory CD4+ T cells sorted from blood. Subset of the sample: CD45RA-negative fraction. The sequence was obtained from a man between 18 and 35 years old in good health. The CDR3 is CASSSLAGFTDTQYF. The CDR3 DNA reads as TGTGCCAGCAGCTCCCTGGCGGGGTTCACAGATACGCAGTATTTT.